Below, one T cell receptor (beta chain) is given with its context. Its target antigen remains unknown. The input lacks base qualities; no much larger clone sits a single base away. V lost 4 bases and J lost 0 bases; the stretch between them is 7 bases long. Reading from cysteine to phenylalanine, the CDR3 counts 13 amino acids. The read is trimmed to its CDR3 DNA, 39 bases read in frame from base 1. According to the germline V gene (reference sequence), CDR1 reads MNHEY and CDR2 reads SMNVEV. The library was generated by the immunoSEQ multiplex PCR assay. For the multiplex PCR, a mixture combining 60 forward primers for TCR Vbeta segments and 13 reverse primers for TCR Jbeta segments was used. Amplification of the CDR3 region of rearranged TCR beta genes was performed with a multiplex PCR assay on genomic DNA. The Illumina HiSeq System was used to sequence the amplified TCR beta libraries as 87-base-pair reads. Turning to the authors' computational methods: A later analysis tallied approximately 87 million unique TCR beta chains across the roughly 610 repertoires, and around 9.9 million of those chains were shared by two or more donors. A nearest-neighbor algorithm error-corrected the raw reads and collapsed the reads into unique sequences, merging closely related sequences to remove PCR and sequencing errors. V, D and J gene segments were assigned by aligning CDR3 sequences to IMGT reference sequences. For a sequence to be retained, at least a six-nucleotide match to both a V gene segment and a J gene segment was required. A rearrangement counted as productive if the CDR3 had no stop codons and remained in frame with V and J, and every other rearrangement counted as non-productive. CDR3 was defined by IMGT convention, running from the second conserved V-encoded cysteine to the conserved J-encoded phenylalanine. The earlier analysis of 500 to 600 of the donors excluded sequences that lacked an unambiguous match to a single V gene segment. In an earlier analysis of 587 of the donors, V segments were called functional above 56.7% productive rearrangements and were called segregating when the between-donor standard deviation exceeded 5%. A statistical classification framework was developed to diagnose cytomegalovirus status using the catalog of TCR beta chain sequences. In a later analysis, V and J genes were assigned by comparing TCR nucleotide sequences against IMGT/GENE-DB human TR gene sequences. A later analysis assigned CDR3 sequences and most-parsimonious VDJ recombination scenarios with the TCRdist pipeline. In a later analysis, each TCR beta chain was defined by its CDR3 amino acid sequence together with its V-gene family, and reads lacking a unique V-gene family were excluded. As a way to deal with suspected cross-contamination and a sequencing artifact, a later analysis dropped 640 or so nucleotide sequences that were highly shared and had low generation probability. In a later analysis, a clonal expansion index for each public chain was calculated from normalized within-repertoire ranks of inferred template counts. Generation probabilities in a later analysis came from a VDJ recombination model fitted to out-of-frame rearrangements, and those results were checked against IGoR. Hypergeometric tests were used in a later analysis to score TCR-TCR, TCR-HLA and TCR-CMV co-occurrence, with a repertoire-size bias correction applied to the TCR pairs. To estimate false discovery rates, a later analysis permuted the HLA or CMV assignments 20 times. A later analysis grouped co-occurring TCRs with DBSCAN, adding TCRdist sequence similarity when clustering within HLA-allele-positive subsets. For co-occurrence clustering, repertoires with fewer than 30,000 or more than 120,000 public chains were excluded, along with four to six repertoires with anomalous nucleotide sharing. The immuneACCESS repertoire file appears here via TCRdb, limited to in-frame rearrangements. These files lack a portion of the clones; in checked studies, under half of the deficit traces to unresolved V genes, and the cause of the others is not known. V and J calls plus clone size are reproduced from that table; the DNA served to infer D and trimming. A total of about 140,000 clones appear in this sample, roughly 78% of them only once. 2% to 2.5% of the sample comes from the top ten.

The data originate from a study of cytomegalovirus exposure and HLA in healthy donors (dated by TCRdb to about 2017). Background on the whole study: According to an earlier analysis of a few hundred of the donors, 150 million to 200 million T cells yielded 100 million or so unique TCR beta sequences and more than 250 Gb of sequence data. An early release that covered 640 HLA-typed donors contained around 300 gigabases of sequencing data and some 87 million unique TCR sequences. Among the roughly 400 genotyped donors, approximately 76% belonged to the genetic ancestry cluster associated with self-reported Caucasian donors. The study aimed to test whether signatures of past pathogen exposure could be identified by cataloging public T cell receptors. The T cell repertoires of roughly 660 subjects were profiled by immunosequencing and related to cytomegalovirus serostatus. A separate validation cohort of more than 100 different subjects was used in addition to the roughly 670-subject first cohort. High-throughput TCR immunosequencing, statistical association of individual TCRs with disease status, and machine learning were combined to predict cytomegalovirus infection status. In a later analysis, previously published TCR beta repertoires from roughly 710 donors were re-analyzed and high-resolution HLA genotyping was added so that TCR occurrence patterns could be studied. The later analysis used no new phenotypic data to find candidate immune exposures, relying instead on TCR beta sequences and their occurrence across donors. An earlier analysis of roughly 580 of the donors used high-throughput TCR beta sequencing to judge whether each TCR beta V gene segment behaved as functional or pseudogenic. Alongside the repertoire data, information on donor age, sex, ethnicity and CMV serostatus was compiled. Genome-wide SNP genotypes for about 65% of the 666 donors were used in a later genetic analysis, which treated that subset as a discovery cohort. Every discovery cohort repertoire had been produced on one sequencing platform. HLA typing covered class I and class II loci at four-digit resolution. Typing coverage differed by locus: A, B, C, DRB1 and DQB1 were typed in about 620-630 donors, DQA1 in about 500, DPA1 in around 580, and DPB1 in 400 to 490. About five DR-DQ haplotypes were treated as single units for association and clustering because of strong linkage in the cohort. Across 300 to 400 genotyped donors of the cohort, an average of roughly 200,000 unique TCR beta nucleotide sequences per donor were sequenced, and approximately 19% of those sequences were non-productive.

Here is what the overall study found, with its caveats: The cohort was sequenced for TCR beta chains only, and without alpha or paired-chain data the features that could be detected were limited. Compared with the approximately 670-donor mean, donors in an Asian-associated ancestry cluster had fewer N-insertions in productive TCRs, according to a later genetic analysis. Most TCR sequences were seen in very few donors, while some public TCRs were found in many individuals. Compared with equally common non-associated chains, HLA-associated TCR beta chains in a later analysis were more clonally expanded and had lower generation probabilities. A later analysis found that TCR association rates varied across HLA loci, with DRB1 alleles showing the most associated TCRs and HLA-C alleles the fewest. In a later genetic analysis, a missense DCLRE1C variant was associated with V-gene and J-gene trimming of TCR beta chains, and the association was replicated in an independent cohort. CMV serostatus was the only immune exposure information available for the cohort. Specific HLA alleles were associated with some 15,000 TCR beta sequences at a false discovery rate of 0.05 in a later analysis. In a later analysis, most CMV-associated TCR beta chains were found to appear HLA-restricted, with HLA associations seemingly driven largely by CMV exposure. The sequencing pipeline was judged likely to have produced a cluster of highly shared sequence variants as a technical artifact. When HLA alleles, especially DR and DQ, strongly co-occurred, attributing TCR associations to individual alleles was difficult. Because the 87-base-pair reads could not distinguish some IMGT-functional V segments, including TRBV6-2 and TRBV6-3, those segments were excluded. In an earlier analysis of around 600 of the donors, most TCR beta V segments appeared in productive rearrangements about 87% or about 30% of the time, broadly matching IMGT annotations. The classifier was reported to diagnose cytomegalovirus status with high specificity and sensitivity in both the original cohort and the validation cohort. Because HLA typing was unavailable for some donors at each locus, only the typed subset was used in association tests. Correlated functional status among segregating V segments might reflect linkage disequilibrium, but an unknown experimental factor could not be ruled out. Because counts were too low, about 17 rarely observed V segments, including chromosome 9 orphons, were excluded from the earlier analysis of about 500 of the donors. A few of the identified cytomegalovirus-associated TCR beta chains were confirmed in vitro to be specific for cytomegalovirus antigens. The authors suggested that the approach could potentially be generalized to other disease states and immunological phenotypes. A further reported finding was that TCR beta sequences accurately predicted the HLA-A and HLA-B alleles for most subjects in the first cohort. Presence/absence analyses assumed roughly uniform sequencing depth across donors, an assumption that may not hold. A total of 150 to 200 TCR beta chains were listed by the study as associated with cytomegalovirus. In a later analysis, several top co-occurrence clusters were reported to appear linked to parvovirus B19, influenza, CMV and Epstein-Barr virus.

In total, over 600 healthy bone marrow donors made up the cohort. Cohort members were all nominally healthy when sampled, although unrecorded immune exposures were likely present. The donor was CMV seronegative and belonged to the group of 352 seronegative cohort members. A peripheral blood sample was provided by each donor, and peripheral blood mononuclear cells were used for TCR beta sequencing. Genomic DNA was extracted from the blood cell samples with the Qiagen DNeasy Blood Extraction Kit. The TCR sequence derives from a man aged 25-40 years in good health and CMV-seronegative. Sequenced input: PBMCs. Rearrangement joined TRBV27 to TRBJ2-7, with a tentative D gene TRBD2 over 6 matching bases. The DNA is TGTGCCAGCAGTTGGGGGGTCTCCTACGAGCAGTACTTC. Translated, this gives CASSWGVSYEQYF.